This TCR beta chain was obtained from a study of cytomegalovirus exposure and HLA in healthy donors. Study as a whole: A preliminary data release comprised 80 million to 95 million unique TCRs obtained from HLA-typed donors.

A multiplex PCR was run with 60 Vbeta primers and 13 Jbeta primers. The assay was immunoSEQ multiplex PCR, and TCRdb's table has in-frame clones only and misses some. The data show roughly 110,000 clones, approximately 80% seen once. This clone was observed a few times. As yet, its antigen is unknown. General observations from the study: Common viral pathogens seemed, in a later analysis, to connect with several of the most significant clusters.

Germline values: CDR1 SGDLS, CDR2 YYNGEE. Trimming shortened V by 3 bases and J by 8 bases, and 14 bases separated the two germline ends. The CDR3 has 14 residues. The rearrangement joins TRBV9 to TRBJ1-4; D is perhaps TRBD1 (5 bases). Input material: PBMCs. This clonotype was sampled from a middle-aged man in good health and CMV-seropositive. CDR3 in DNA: TGTGCCAGCAGCGGGGGCCTCCGGAGCGAAAAACTGTTTTTT. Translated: CASSGGLRSEKLFF.